These T cell receptor beta chains were read from a single sample in a study of high-grade serous ovarian cancer treatment subgroups. Generated by immunoSEQ multiplex PCR, the TCRdb table keeps only in-frame clones and is missing some. The sample holds some 15,000 clones; about 86% are singletons and the top ten take 5% to 7%. Sequencing was performed on tumor tissue. The receptors come from a human donor with high-grade serous ovarian cancer. The CDR3 runs from the conserved cysteine through the conserved F or W. The D gene is left open where the match is weak. The listing skips clone size in some rows; elsewhere it reads once, few, many or a size class.

cdr3_nt	cdr3_aa	d_call	cdr3_length	clone_size	v_call	j_call
TGTGCCAGCAGCAAAACTGCAGGGAATCAGCCCCAGCATTTT	CASSKTAGNQPQHF	NA	14	few	TRBV7-2	TRBJ1-5
TGTGCCAGCCAAGCTCTCTTAGGGACAGGGGCCGAGCAGTACTTC	CASQALLGTGAEQYF	TRBD1	15	NA	TRBV5-5	TRBJ2-7
TGCAGCGCTGGATCCGGGACAACTAACACTGAAGCTTTCTTT	CSAGSGTTNTEAFF	NA	14	once	TRBV29-1	TRBJ1-1
TGTGCCAGCAGCCAAGGGACTCTCGGAGAGACCCAGTACTTC	CASSQGTLGETQYF	NA	14	NA	TRBV4-2	TRBJ2-5
TGTGCCACCACCCAGCGGGGGGTTAGCACAGATACGCAGTATTTT	CATTQRGVSTDTQYF	TRBD2	15	NA	TRBV27	TRBJ2-3
TGTGCCAGCATTATGGAGGGCTGGATGAACACTGAAGCTTTCTTT	CASIMEGWMNTEAFF	NA	15	NA	TRBV2	TRBJ1-1
TGTGCCAGCAGCTTAGGACAGGGTGACGAGCAGTACTTC	CASSLGQGDEQYF	TRBD1	13	NA	TRBV7-9	TRBJ2-7
TGTGCCAGCAGTGAAGCAAGCGGGGGGCCCCCCACCGGGGAGCTGTTTTTT	CASSEASGGPPTGELFF	TRBD2	17	NA	TRBV6-1	TRBJ2-2
TGCAGCGCGGGGGGAAGGTCCTACAATGAGCAGTTCTTC	CSAGGRSYNEQFF	TRBD2	13	NA	TRBV29-1	TRBJ2-1
TGCAGCGTTGAAGAGCCGGGACAAAGAATCAATGAGCAGTTCTTC	CSVEEPGQRINEQFF	NA	15	NA	TRBV29-1	TRBJ2-1
TGCAGCGTTGAAGGCAGGGTGGGCTATGGCTACACCTTC	CSVEGRVGYGYTF	NA	13	NA	TRBV29-1	TRBJ1-2
TGTGCCAGCAGCTTGGAACTCCCAGGGATGGACGTCAGTACGCAGTATTTT	CASSLELPGMDVSTQYF	NA	17	NA	TRBV5-4	TRBJ2-3
TGTGCCAGCAGCGCCGGGGGCGGGGAGACCCAGTACTTC	CASSAGGGETQYF	NA	13	NA	TRBV7-3	TRBJ2-5
TGTGCCAGCAGCTCCCCTAGGAGGGTAACAAGGGGTGAGCAGTTCTTC	CASSSPRRVTRGEQFF	NA	16	NA	TRBV11-2	TRBJ2-1
TGCAGTGCTAGAGAAGACAATGAGCAGTTCTTC	CSAREDNEQFF	NA	11	NA	TRBV20-1	TRBJ2-1
TGTGCCAGCAGTTTCCTGGGGGGGTCGTTGGGCTACACCTTC	CASSFLGGSLGYTF	NA	14	NA	TRBV27	TRBJ1-2
TGTGCCAGCAGTCTGGGCCCCTCCAATGAGCAGTTCTTC	CASSLGPSNEQFF	NA	13	NA	TRBV11-3	TRBJ2-1
TGTGCCAGCAGCCAGGAGGGTACTGAGCAGTTCTTC	CASSQEGTEQFF	NA	12	few	TRBV4-2	TRBJ2-1
TGTGCCAGCAGCAAACTAGGGGAGGGGATCTTACCGGGGGAGCTGTTTTTT	CASSKLGEGILPGELFF	TRBD2	17	NA	TRBV7-8	TRBJ2-2
TGTGCCATCACTACCGGGACTCAAACAGATACGCAGTATTTT	CAITTGTQTDTQYF	NA	14	NA	TRBV10-3	TRBJ2-3
TGTGCCAGCTCGCCCTCCTCGGGACTAGCGATGTACAATGAGCAGTTCTTC	CASSPSSGLAMYNEQFF	TRBD2	17	once	TRBV18	TRBJ2-1
TGTGCCAGCAGCTTATTCTCGACAGGGGACGAGCAGTACTTC	CASSLFSTGDEQYF	TRBD1	14	NA	TRBV7-2	TRBJ2-7
TGTGCCAGTAGTATGGGGGTCCATGGCTACACCTTC	CASSMGVHGYTF	NA	12	NA	TRBV19	TRBJ1-2
TGTGCCAGCAGTTACTCCACTAGCGGCAGCTCCTACGAGCAGTACTTC	CASSYSTSGSSYEQYF	TRBD2	16	NA	TRBV6-4	TRBJ2-7
TGTGCCAGCAGCTCGACAGGGCTGGGGGAGACCCAGTACTTC	CASSSTGLGETQYF	TRBD1	14	NA	TRBV7-3	TRBJ2-5
TGCGCCAGCAGTGAGTCAAGCGGGGCCGTCTACGAGCAGTACTTC	CASSESSGAVYEQYF	TRBD2	15	NA	TRBV10-1	TRBJ2-7